This T cell receptor (beta chain) was sequenced for a study of circulating and synovial CD4+ cells in juvenile arthritis. Study outcomes and limitations: Bulk blood CD4 repertoires were more diverse than these.

Germline CDR1 is GTSNPN and CDR2 is SVGIG (reference sequence). V lost 8 bases and J lost 6; bases outside the gene matches: 5. The CDR3 has 11 residues. The table came from immunoSEQ multiplex PCR; TCRdb's copy has only in-frame clones and leaves some out. The sample has over 2,000 clones, 91% seen once. Circulating pathogenic-like lymphocytes came from less than 10 mL of blood per patient. A note on this clone: Antigen: not known.

The chain has TRBV30 and TRBJ1-2; TRBD1 matches at 8 bases. The source is a human donor with juvenile idiopathic arthritis. Sample: HLA-DR+ CD4+ T cells from blood. As for subset: circulating pathogenic-like lymphocytes, sorted as HLA-DR+CD14-CD3+CD4+CD25low/- blood T cells. The CDR3 reads CAGDRGNGYTF. CDR3 DNA: TGTGCCGGAGACAGGGGAAATGGCTACACCTTC.